This TCR beta chain was obtained from a study of early T cells in non-severe SARS-CoV-2 infection. At the level of the study: Bulk RNA isolated from unsorted whole blood underwent sequencing; chains were not paired. Broader study findings: The study's VDJdb matching favored anti-spike CD8 responses and missed private and CD4 specificities.

As part of library construction, unique molecular identifiers were attached to individual cDNA molecules. TCRdb analysed the 5' RACE reads with MiXCR anew, one entry per CDR3 protein. The table records 85,000 to 100,000 distinct CDR3 sequences, roughly 13% of them present only once. Many counts were recorded for this clonotype. Its antigen is undetermined. The CDR3 runs to 17 residues. J was trimmed by 4 bases and V by 7 bases; bases with no gene match: 14. Looked up from germline, CDR1 is SGHTA and CDR2 is FQGNSA. The sequence was obtained from an adult who was a healthcare worker with PCR-confirmed SARS-CoV-2 infection or an uninfected control (not recorded which). Material: whole blood. The gene calls are TRBV7-2 and TRBJ2-2, with 8 bases fitting TRBD2. This CDR3 is CASTLTGGTRPTGELFF. The CDR3 coding sequence is TGTGCCAGCACCCTTACGGGGGGGACTCGTCCCACCGGGGAGCTGTTTTTT.